Listed below are T cell receptor beta chains from one sample, sequenced in a study of T cell repertoires in cytomegalovirus infection. One entry per CDR3 protein results from TCRdb running MiXCR on the reads. The table records approximately 630,000 distinct CDR3 sequences, roughly a quarter of them present only once. Sequences were obtained from CD8+ T cells from PBMCs. These TCRs come from a human donor in good health (CMV status not recorded). Some clones in this sample may be carry-over from other donors' samples. Each CDR3 is given with its conserved first and last residue. D genes are given only for firm matches.

v_call: TRBV7-3; d_call: TRBD2; cdr3_aa: CASSPRTSGGEQFF
v_call: TRBV7-9; d_call: NA; cdr3_aa: CASSPTGSWTGELFF
v_call: TRBV3-1; d_call: TRBD2; cdr3_aa: CASSLTSRLAGVNEQFF
v_call: TRBV7-9; d_call: NA; cdr3_aa: CASSSGTAGRYGYTF
v_call: TRBV6-5; d_call: NA; cdr3_aa: CASSYSTGDGLNYGYTF
v_call: TRBV19; d_call: TRBD1; cdr3_aa: CASSIDRGEAFF
v_call: TRBV5-4; d_call: NA; cdr3_aa: CASSPTSGELFF
v_call: TRBV3-1; d_call: NA; cdr3_aa: CASRLRAETGDGYTF
v_call: TRBV7-9; d_call: NA; cdr3_aa: CASTDPGGGAFF
v_call: TRBV7-6; d_call: NA; cdr3_aa: CASSLGGPYTEAFF
v_call: TRBV7-2; d_call: NA; cdr3_aa: CASSLAHLVKDEQFF
v_call: TRBV28; d_call: TRBD1; cdr3_aa: CASTTSPGQGTGYTF
v_call: TRBV6-5; d_call: NA; cdr3_aa: CASYGQSITGTEAFF
v_call: TRBV4-1; d_call: NA; cdr3_aa: CASSQGARDNEQFF
v_call: TRBV2; d_call: TRBD1; cdr3_aa: CASSESGGVGYEQYF
v_call: TRBV7-9; d_call: NA; cdr3_aa: CASSTRLGATDTQYF
v_call: TRBV10-3; d_call: NA; cdr3_aa: CAISVDSDSYNEQFF
v_call: TRBV7-9; d_call: TRBD2; cdr3_aa: CASSLASSGITDTQYF
v_call: TRBV5-5; d_call: NA; cdr3_aa: CASSSPPGSTDTQYF
v_call: TRBV7-7; d_call: NA; cdr3_aa: CASSLGAGTQETQYF
v_call: TRBV6-2/TRBV6-3; d_call: TRBD1; cdr3_aa: CASSYRDSGNQPQHF
v_call: TRBV7-9; d_call: TRBD2; cdr3_aa: CASSARLAGGKETQYF
v_call: TRBV7-9; d_call: NA; cdr3_aa: CASSLGRVDGELFF
v_call: TRBV4-3; d_call: NA; cdr3_aa: CASSHESNDRFNEKLFF
v_call: TRBV29-1; d_call: TRBD1; cdr3_aa: CSVPSGGRGELFF
v_call: TRBV29-1; d_call: TRBD2; cdr3_aa: CSVESGEATDTQYF
v_call: TRBV10-3; d_call: TRBD2; cdr3_aa: CAISGSAGGTYEQYF